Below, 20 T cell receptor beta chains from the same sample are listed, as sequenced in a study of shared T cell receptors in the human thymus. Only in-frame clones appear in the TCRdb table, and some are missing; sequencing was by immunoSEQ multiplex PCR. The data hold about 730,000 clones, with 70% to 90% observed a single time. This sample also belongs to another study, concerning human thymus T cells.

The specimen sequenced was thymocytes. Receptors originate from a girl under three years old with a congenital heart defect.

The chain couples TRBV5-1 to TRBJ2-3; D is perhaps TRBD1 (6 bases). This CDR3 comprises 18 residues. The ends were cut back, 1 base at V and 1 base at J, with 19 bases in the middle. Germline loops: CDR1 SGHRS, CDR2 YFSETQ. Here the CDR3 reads CASSLLRTAAGGTDTQYF. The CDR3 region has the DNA TGCGCCAGCAGCTTGTTGAGGACAGCCGCCGGCGGCACAGATACGCAGTATTTT.

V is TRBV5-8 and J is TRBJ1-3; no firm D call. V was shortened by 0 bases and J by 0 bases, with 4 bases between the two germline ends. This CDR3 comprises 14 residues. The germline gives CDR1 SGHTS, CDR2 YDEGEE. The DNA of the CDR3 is TGTGCCAGCAGCTTGGGCTACTCTGGAAACACCATATATTTT. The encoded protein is CASSLGYSGNTIYF.

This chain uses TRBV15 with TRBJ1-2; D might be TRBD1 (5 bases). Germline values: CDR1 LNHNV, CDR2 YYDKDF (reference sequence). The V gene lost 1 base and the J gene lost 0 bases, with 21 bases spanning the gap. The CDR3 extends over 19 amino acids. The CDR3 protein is CATSRVVDEGHRANYGYTF. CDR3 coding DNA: TGTGCCACCAGCAGAGTTGTTGACGAAGGACATAGAGCTAACTATGGCTACACCTTC.

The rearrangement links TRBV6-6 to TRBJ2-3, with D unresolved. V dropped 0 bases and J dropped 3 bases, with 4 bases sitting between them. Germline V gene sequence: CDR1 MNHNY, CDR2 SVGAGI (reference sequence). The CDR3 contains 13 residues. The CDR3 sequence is CASSYSYTDTQYF. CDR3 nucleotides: TGTGCCAGCAGTTACTCGTATACAGATACGCAGTATTTT.

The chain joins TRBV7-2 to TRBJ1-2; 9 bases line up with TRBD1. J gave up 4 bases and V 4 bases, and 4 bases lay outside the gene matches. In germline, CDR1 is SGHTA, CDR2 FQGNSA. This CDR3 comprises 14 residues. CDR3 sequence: CASSSADRGYGYTF. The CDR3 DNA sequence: TGTGCCAGCAGCTCGGCGGACAGGGGCTATGGCTACACCTTC.

The CDR3 nucleotides read TGTGCCAGCAGTGAAGGAGTAGACAGGCTAACCTCCTACGAGCAGTACTTC. Amino acids: CASSEGVDRLTSYEQYF. The chain uses TRBV6-1 and TRBJ2-7, with a tentative D call TRBD1 (6 bases). The CDR3 consists of 17 residues. Trimming pared 1 base from V and 0 bases from J, leaving 16 bases between. CDR1 and CDR2 from the germline V gene are MNHNS and SASEGT.

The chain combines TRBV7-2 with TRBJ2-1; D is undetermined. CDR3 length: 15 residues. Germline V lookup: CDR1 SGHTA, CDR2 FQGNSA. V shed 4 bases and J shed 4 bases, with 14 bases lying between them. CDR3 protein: CASSWAEMSYNEQFF. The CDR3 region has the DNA TGTGCCAGCAGCTGGGCCGAGATGTCGTACAATGAGCAGTTCTTC.

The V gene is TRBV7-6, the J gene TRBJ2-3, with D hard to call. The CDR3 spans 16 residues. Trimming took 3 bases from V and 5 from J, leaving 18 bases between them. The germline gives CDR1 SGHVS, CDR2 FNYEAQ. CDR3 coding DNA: TGTGCCAGCAGCTTTCAACTTGACTCTACGGAAGATACGCAGTATTTT. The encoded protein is CASSFQLDSTEDTQYF.

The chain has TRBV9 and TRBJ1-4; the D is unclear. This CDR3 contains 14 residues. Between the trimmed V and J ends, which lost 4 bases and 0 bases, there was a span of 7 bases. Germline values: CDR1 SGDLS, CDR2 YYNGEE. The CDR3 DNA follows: TGTGCCAGCAGCACCAGTGCAACTAATGAAAAACTGTTTTTT. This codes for CASSTSATNEKLFF. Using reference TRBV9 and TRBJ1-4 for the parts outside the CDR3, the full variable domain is DSGVTQTPKHLITATGQRVTLRCSPRSGDLSVYWYQQSLDQGLQFLIQYYNGEERAKGNILERFSAQQFPDLHSELNLSSLELGDSALYFCASSTSATNEKLFFGSGTQLSVL.

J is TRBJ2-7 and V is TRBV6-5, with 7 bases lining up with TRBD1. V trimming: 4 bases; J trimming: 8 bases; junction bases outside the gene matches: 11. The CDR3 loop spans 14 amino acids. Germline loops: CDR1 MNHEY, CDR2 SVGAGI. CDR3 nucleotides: TGTGCCAGCAGTTCGATCGGGACAGTCCGGAAGCAGTACTTC. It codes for CASSSIGTVRKQYF.

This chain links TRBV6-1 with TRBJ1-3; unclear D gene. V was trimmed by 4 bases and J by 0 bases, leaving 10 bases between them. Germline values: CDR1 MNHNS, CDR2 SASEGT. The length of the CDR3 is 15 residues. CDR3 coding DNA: TGTGCCAGCAGTGGCCGAGGGAGCTCTGGAAACACCATATATTTT. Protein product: CASSGRGSSGNTIYF.

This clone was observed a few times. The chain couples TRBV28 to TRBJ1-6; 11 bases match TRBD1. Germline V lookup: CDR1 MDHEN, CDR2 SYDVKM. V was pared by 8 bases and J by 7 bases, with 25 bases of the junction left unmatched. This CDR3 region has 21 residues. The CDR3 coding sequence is TGTGCCAGCCGTTCCCGAGCCCGGGACAGGGGGTACAAGCTTAGAAATTCACCCCTCCACTTT. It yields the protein CASRSRARDRGYKLRNSPLHF.

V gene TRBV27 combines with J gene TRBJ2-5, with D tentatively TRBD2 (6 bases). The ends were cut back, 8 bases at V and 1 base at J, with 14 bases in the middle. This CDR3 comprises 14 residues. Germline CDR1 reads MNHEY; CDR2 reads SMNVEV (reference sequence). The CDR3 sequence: CASCRDGGQETQYF. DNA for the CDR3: TGTGCCAGCTGCCGGGACGGGGGCCAAGAGACCCAGTACTTC.

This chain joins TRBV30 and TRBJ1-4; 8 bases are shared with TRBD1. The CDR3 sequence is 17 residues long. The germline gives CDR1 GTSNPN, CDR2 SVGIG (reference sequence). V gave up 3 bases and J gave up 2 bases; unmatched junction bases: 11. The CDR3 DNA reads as TGTGCCTGGAGGTACAGGGGGGTTGTGGCGACTAATGAAAAACTGTTTTTT. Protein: CAWRYRGVVATNEKLFF.

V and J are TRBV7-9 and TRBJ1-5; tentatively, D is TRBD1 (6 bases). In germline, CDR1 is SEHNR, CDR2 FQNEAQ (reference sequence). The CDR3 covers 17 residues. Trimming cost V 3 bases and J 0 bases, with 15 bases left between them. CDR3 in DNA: TGTGCCAGCAGCTTTGGGACCCAGGGGAATAGCAATCAGCCCCAGCATTTT. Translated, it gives CASSFGTQGNSNQPQHF.

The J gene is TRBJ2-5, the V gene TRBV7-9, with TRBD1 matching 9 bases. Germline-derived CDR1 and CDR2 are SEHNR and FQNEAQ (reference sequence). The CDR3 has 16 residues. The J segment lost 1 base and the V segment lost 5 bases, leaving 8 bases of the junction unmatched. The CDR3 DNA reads TGTGCCAGCAGCCTACGACAGGGGGGTTTCCAAGAGACCCAGTACTTC. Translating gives CASSLRQGGFQETQYF.

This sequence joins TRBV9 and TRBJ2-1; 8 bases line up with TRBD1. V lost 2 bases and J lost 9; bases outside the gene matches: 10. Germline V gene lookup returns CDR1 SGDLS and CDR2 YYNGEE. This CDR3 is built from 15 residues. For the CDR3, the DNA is TGTGCCAGCAGCGTGGGGTGGAACAGGGGGAGTGAGCAGTTCTTC. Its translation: CASSVGWNRGSEQFF.

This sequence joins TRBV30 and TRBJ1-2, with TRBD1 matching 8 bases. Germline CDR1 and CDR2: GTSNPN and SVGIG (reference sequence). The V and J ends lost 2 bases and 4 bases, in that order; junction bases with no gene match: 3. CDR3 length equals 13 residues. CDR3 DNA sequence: TGTGCCTGGAGTTTCGGGACAGGCTATGGCTACACCTTC. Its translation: CAWSFGTGYGYTF.

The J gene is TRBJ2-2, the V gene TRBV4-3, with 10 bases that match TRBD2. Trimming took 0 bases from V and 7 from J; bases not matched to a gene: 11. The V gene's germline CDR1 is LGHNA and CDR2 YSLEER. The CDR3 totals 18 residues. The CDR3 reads CASSQEERGGLLVGELFF. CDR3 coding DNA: TGCGCCAGCAGCCAAGAAGAGCGGGGGGGCCTCCTGGTCGGGGAGCTGTTTTTT.

The CDR3 DNA is TGTGCCAGCAGTGATTTCAGGGGCAGAATCTATGGCTACACCTTC. Residues: CASSDFRGRIYGYTF. The chain carries TRBV2 and TRBJ1-2; a possible D gene is TRBD1 (6 bases). Per the germline V gene, CDR1 is SNHLY and CDR2 is FYNNEI. V was pared by 3 bases and J by 4 bases, with 15 bases between. This CDR3 is 15 amino acids long.